This TCR beta chain was retrieved from a study of Ad26.COV2.S vaccination and SARS-CoV-2 variants. Notes on this clone: Its antigen remains unidentified.

Profiled with immunoSEQ multiplex PCR; TCRdb holds only in-frame clones, not every one. The table includes 46,000 or so clones, 83% detected once. Study conclusions and caveats: Responses of T cells in total may have been underestimated by the TCR breadth and depth analyses. Vaccine and placebo groups showed comparable non-spike TCR breadth. Substantial breadth in spike-specific CD8+ and CD4+ T cell responses was reportedly seen after vaccination. Compared with placebo recipients, vaccine recipients had higher spike-specific TCR breadth.

After removal of 4 bases from V and 3 bases from J, the junction contained 5 bases not matched to a gene. Germline V lookup: CDR1 SGHRS, CDR2 YFSETQ. There are 16 residues in the CDR3. The receptor was isolated from a human donor who had recovered from COVID-19. The material sequenced was peripheral blood, taken after recovery from COVID-19. This sequence joins TRBV5-1 and TRBJ2-5; 14 bases fit TRBD2. CDR3 protein: CASSPLTSGGEETQYF. The CDR3 DNA follows: TGCGCCAGCAGCCCACTGACTAGCGGGGGGGAAGAGACCCAGTACTTC. Full variable domain (remainder filled in from reference TRBV5-1 and TRBJ2-5): KAGVTQTPRYLIKTRGQQVTLSCSPISGHRSVSWYQQTPGQGLQFLFEYFSETQRNKGNFPGRFSGRQFSNSRSEMNVSTLELGDSALYLCASSPLTSGGEETQYFGPGTRLLVL.